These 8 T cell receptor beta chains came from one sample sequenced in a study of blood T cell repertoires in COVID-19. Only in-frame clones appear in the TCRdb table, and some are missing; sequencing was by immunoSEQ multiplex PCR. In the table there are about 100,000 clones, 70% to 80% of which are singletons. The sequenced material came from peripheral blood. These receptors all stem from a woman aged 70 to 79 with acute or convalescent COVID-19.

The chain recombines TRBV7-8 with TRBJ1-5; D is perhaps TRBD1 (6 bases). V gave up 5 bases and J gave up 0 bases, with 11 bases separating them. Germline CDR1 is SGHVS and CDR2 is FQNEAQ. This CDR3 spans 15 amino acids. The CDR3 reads CASSPGDGSNQPQHF. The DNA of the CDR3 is TGTGCCAGCAGCCCAGGGGACGGTAGCAATCAGCCCCAGCATTTT.

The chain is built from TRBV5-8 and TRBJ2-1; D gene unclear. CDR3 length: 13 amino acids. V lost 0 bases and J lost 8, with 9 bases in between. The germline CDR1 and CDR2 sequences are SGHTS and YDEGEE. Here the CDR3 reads CASSLAGHDEQFF. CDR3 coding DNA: TGTGCCAGCAGCTTGGCCGGTCACGATGAGCAGTTCTTC.

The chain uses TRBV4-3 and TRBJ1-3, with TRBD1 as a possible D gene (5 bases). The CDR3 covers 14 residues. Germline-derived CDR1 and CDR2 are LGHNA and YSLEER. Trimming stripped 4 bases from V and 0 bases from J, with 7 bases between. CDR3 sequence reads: CASSPTVSGNTIYF. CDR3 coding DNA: TGCGCCAGCAGCCCGACAGTCTCTGGAAACACCATATATTTT.

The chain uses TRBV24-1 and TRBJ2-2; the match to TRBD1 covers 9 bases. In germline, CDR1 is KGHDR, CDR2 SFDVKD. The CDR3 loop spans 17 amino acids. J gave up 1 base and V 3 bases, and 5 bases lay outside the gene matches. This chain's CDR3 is CATSDGGTGLNTGELFF. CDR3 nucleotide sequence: TGTGCCACCAGTGATGGGGGGACAGGGTTGAACACCGGGGAGCTGTTTTTT.

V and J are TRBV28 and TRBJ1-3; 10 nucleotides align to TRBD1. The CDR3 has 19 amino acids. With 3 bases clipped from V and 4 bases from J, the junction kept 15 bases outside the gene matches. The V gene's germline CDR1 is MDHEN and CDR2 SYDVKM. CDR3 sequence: CASSLLAGGTGVFGNTIYF. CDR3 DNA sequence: TGTGCCAGCAGTTTGTTGGCGGGGGGGACAGGGGTTTTCGGAAACACCATATATTTT.

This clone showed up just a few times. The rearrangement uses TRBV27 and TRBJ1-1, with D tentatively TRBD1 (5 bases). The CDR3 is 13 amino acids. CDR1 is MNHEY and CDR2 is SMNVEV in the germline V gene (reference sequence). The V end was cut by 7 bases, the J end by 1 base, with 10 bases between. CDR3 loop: CASKITGNTEAFF. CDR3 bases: TGTGCCAGCAAAATAACAGGGAACACTGAAGCTTTCTTT.

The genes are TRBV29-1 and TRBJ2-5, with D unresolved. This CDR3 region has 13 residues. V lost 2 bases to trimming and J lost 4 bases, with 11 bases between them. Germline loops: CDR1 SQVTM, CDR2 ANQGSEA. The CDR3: CSVEPHLRETQYF. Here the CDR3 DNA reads TGCAGCGTTGAACCCCATCTACGAGAGACCCAGTACTTC.

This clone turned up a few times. The CDR3 sequence: CAISESVRGFTEAFF. In DNA, the CDR3 is TGTGCCATCAGTGAGTCGGTCAGGGGGTTCACTGAAGCTTTCTTT. The gene calls are TRBV10-3 and TRBJ1-1; 7 nucleotides line up with TRBD1. Germline CDR1 is ENHRY and CDR2 is SYGVKD. V dropped 0 bases and J dropped 4; count of bases not matched to a gene: 5. There are 15 residues in the CDR3.